This TCR beta chain is from a study of cytotoxic CD8 clonotypes in ibrutinib-treated CLL. For the study at large: The authors obtained response samples at a median of about 13 months of treatment, range 6 to 36. Per sample, productive templates averaged approximately 260,000 and productive rearrangements averaged 94,082.

V was clipped by 8 bases and J by 0 bases; unmatched bases: 7. The germline gives CDR1 ENHRY, CDR2 SYGVKD. The CDR3 has 16 amino acids. Sequencing was performed with immunoSEQ multiplex PCR; in TCRdb, only in-frame clones are kept and a portion is missing. Here the sample spans approximately 80,000 clones, around 83% being singletons. There are many counts of this clone. No antigen is known for it. The study, taken as a whole, reports: Clonality rose at ibrutinib response, held steady in sustained remission, and fell toward baseline at progression.

This TCR came from a human donor with chronic lymphocytic leukemia. The V gene is TRBV10-3, the J gene TRBJ2-1, with 10 bases identical to TRBD2. This specimen was PBMCs, taken before ibrutinib treatment. The DNA for the CDR3 is TGTGCCATCCGAGGGGCTAGCGGGAGCTCCTACAATGAGCAGTTCTTC. It codes for CAIRGASGSSYNEQFF.